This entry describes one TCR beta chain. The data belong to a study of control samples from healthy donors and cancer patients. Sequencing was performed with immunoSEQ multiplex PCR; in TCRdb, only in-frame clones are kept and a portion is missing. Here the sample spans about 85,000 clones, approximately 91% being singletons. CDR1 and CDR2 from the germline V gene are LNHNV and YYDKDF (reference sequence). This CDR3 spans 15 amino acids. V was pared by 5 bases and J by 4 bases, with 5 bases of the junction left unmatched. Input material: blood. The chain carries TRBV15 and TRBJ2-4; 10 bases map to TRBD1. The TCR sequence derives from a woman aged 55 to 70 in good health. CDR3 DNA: TGTGCCACCAGCGGACCGGGACAGGGGAAAAACATTCAGTACTTC. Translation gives CATSGPGQGKNIQYF.